A single TCR beta chain is shown here with its context. Antigen unknown. Healthy bone marrow donors made up the donor group. A multiplex PCR was run with 60 Vbeta primers and 13 Jbeta primers. Only in-frame clones appear in the TCRdb table, and some are missing; sequencing was by immunoSEQ multiplex PCR. Of some 80,000 clones in the sample, 70% to 80% are singletons; the top ten hold about 3.5%. The data were taken from a study of cytomegalovirus exposure and HLA in healthy donors. The V gene end was trimmed by 6 bases and the J gene end by 7 bases; junction bases not matched to a gene: 11. The CDR3 contains 16 residues. Looked up from germline, CDR1 is SGHTA and CDR2 is FQGNSA. Study-level results: There were a few CMV-associated chains whose specificity for CMV antigens was confirmed in vitro. Many donors carried some public TCRs, although rarity characterized most TCR sequences. Investigators reported 150 to 200 TCR beta chains as tied to cytomegalovirus.

The sequenced sample consisted of PBMCs. This TCR was sampled from a man over 45 in good health and CMV-seronegative. The chain links TRBV7-2 to TRBJ2-3; 12 nucleotides match TRBD2. CDR3 amino acids: CASSPRGLAGGHTQYF. In DNA, the CDR3 is TGTGCCAGCAGTCCTAGAGGGCTAGCGGGGGGGCATACGCAGTATTTT.